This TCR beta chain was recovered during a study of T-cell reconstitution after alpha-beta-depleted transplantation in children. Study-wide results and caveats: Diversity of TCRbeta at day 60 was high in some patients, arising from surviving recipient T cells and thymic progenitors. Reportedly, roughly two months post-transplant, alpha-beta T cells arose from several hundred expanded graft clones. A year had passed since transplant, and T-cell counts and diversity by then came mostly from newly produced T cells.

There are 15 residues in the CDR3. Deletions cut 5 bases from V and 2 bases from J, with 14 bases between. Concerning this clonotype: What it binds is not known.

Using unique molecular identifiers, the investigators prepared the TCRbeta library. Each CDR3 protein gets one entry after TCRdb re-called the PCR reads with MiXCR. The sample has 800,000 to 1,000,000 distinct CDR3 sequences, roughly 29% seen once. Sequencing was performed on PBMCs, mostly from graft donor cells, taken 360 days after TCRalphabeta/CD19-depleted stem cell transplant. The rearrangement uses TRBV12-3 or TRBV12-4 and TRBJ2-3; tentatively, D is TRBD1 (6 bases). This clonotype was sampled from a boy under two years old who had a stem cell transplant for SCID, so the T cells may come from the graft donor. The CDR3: CASSTWTDITDTQYF. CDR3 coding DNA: TGTGCCAGCAGTACTTGGACAGACATCACAGATACGCAGTATTTT.